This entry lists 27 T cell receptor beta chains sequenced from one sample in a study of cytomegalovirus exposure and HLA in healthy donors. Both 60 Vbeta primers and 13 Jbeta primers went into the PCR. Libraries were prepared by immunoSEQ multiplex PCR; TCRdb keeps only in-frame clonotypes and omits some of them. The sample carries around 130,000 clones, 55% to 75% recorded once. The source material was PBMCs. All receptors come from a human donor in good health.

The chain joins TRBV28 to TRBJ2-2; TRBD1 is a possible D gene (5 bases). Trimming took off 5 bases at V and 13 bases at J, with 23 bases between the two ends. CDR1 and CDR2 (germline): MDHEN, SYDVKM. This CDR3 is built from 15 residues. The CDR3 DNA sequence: TGTGCCAGCAGTCTCCCACAGGCCACCTCACCGGCGCTGTTTTTT. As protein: CASSLPQATSPALFF. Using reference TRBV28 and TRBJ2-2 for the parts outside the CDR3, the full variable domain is DVKVTQSSRYLVKRTGEKVFLECVQDMDHENMFWYRQDPGLGLRLIYFSYDVKMKEKGDIPEGYSVSREKKERFSLILESASTNQTSMYLCASSLPQATSPALFFGEGSRLTVL.

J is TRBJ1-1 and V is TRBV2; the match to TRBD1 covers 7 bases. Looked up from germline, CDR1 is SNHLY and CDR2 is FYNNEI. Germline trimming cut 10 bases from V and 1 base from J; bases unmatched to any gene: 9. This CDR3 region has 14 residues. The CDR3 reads CATNYRGRNTEAFF. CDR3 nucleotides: TGTGCCACCAACTACAGGGGTCGGAACACTGAAGCTTTCTTT.

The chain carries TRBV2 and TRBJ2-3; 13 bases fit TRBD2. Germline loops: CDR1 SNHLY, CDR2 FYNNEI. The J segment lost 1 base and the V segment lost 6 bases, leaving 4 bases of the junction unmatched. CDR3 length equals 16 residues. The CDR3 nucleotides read TGTGCCAGCAGCCTCGGACTAGCGGGGGGCACAGATACGCAGTATTTT. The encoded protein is CASSLGLAGGTDTQYF. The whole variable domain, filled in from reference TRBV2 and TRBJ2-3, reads EPEVTQTPSHQVTQMGQEVILRCVPISNHLYFYWYRQILGQKVEFLVSFYNNEISEKSEIFDDQFSVERPDGSNFTLKIRSTKLEDSAMYFCASSLGLAGGTDTQYFGPGTRLTVL.

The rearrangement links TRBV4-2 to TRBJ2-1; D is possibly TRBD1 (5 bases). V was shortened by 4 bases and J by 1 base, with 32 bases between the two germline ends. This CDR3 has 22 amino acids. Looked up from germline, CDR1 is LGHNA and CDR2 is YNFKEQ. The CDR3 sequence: CASSPFRGTGVPFHYSYNEQFF. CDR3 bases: TGTGCCAGCAGCCCCTTTAGAGGAACAGGAGTTCCCTTTCACTATTCCTACAATGAGCAGTTCTTC.

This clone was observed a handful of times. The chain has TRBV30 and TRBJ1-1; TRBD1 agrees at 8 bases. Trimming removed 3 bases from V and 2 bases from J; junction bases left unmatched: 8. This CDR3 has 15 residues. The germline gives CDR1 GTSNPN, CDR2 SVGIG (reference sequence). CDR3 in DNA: TGTGCCTGGAGAAACAGGGGGAGGGGAAACACTGAAGCTTTCTTT. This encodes CAWRNRGRGNTEAFF.

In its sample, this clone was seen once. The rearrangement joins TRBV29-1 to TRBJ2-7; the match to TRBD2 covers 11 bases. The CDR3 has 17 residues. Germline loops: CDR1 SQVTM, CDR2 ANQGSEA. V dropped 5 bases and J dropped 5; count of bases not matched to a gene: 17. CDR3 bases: TGCAGCGTTTTCCTATTGGCTAGCGGGAGGATCGGGAACGAGCAGTACTTC. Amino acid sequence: CSVFLLASGRIGNEQYF.

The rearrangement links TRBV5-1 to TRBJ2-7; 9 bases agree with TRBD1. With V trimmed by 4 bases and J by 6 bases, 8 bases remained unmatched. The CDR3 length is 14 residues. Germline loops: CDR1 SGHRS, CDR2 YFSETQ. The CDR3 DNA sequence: TGCGCCAGCAGCACGCCGGGACAGGGCGGCGAGCAGTACTTC. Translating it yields CASSTPGQGGEQYF.

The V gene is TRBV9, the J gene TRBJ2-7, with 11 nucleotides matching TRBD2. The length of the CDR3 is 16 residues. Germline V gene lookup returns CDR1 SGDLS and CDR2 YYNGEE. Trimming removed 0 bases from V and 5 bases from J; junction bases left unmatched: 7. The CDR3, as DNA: TGTGCCAGCAGCGTAGAACTACTAGCGGGAGCAAACGAGCAGTACTTC. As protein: CASSVELLAGANEQYF. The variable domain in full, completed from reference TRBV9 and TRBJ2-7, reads DSGVTQTPKHLITATGQRVTLRCSPRSGDLSVYWYQQSLDQGLQFLIQYYNGEERAKGNILERFSAQQFPDLHSELNLSSLELGDSALYFCASSVELLAGANEQYFGPGTRLTVT.

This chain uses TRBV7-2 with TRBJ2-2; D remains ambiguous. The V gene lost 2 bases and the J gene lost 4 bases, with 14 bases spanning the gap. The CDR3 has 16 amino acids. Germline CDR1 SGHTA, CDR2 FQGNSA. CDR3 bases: TGTGCCAGCAGCTTATCTACCTCCCCTCTCACCGGGGAGCTGTTTTTT. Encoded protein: CASSLSTSPLTGELFF.

CDR3 protein: CASRVVTSGRDEQFF. In DNA form, the CDR3 reads TGCGCCAGCAGAGTTGTGACTAGCGGGAGGGATGAGCAGTTCTTC. The chain recombines TRBV5-1 with TRBJ2-1; 14 bases align to TRBD2. The J segment lost 8 bases and the V segment lost 5 bases, leaving 6 bases of the junction unmatched. CDR1 and CDR2 (germline): SGHRS, YFSETQ. The CDR3 totals 15 residues.

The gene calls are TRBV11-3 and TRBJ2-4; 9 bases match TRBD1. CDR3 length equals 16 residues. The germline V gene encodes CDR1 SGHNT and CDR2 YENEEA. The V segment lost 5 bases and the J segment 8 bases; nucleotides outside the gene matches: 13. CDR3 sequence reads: CASSPPPGQGDYIQYF. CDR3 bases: TGTGCCAGCAGCCCTCCACCGGGACAGGGTGATTACATTCAGTACTTC.

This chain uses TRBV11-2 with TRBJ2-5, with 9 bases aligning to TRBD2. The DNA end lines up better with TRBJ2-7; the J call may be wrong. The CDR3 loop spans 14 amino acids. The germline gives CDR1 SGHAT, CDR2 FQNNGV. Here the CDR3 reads CASSFSGRPYEQYF. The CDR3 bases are TGTGCCAGCAGCTTTAGCGGGAGACCCTACGAGCAGTACTTC.

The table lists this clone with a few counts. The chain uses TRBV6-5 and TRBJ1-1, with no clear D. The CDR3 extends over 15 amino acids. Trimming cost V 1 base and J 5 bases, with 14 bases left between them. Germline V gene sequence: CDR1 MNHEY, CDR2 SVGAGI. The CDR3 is CASSYFKGGWTEAFF. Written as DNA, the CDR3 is TGTGCCAGCAGTTACTTTAAGGGAGGTTGGACTGAAGCTTTCTTT.

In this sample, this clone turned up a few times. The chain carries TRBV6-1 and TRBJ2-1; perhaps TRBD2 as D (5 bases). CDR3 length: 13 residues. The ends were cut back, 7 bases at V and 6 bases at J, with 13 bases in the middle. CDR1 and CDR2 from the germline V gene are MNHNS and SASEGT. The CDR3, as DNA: TGTGCCAGCAAGAGGGAGATTGGCAATGAGCAGTTCTTC. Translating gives CASKREIGNEQFF.

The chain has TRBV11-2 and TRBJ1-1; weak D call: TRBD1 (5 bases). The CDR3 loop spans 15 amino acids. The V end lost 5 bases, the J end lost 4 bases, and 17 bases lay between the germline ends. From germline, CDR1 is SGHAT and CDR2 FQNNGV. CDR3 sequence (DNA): TGTGCCAGCAGCCTATCAAGGGGCCTGGGCACTGAAGCTTTCTTT. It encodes CASSLSRGLGTEAFF.

The CDR3 region is CAWMGSAGEQYF. CDR3 nucleotides: TGTGCCTGGATGGGGAGCGCCGGCGAGCAGTACTTC. This chain connects TRBV30 to TRBJ2-7; possibly TRBD2 for D (5 bases). The CDR3 contains 12 residues. With 4 bases removed from V and 6 bases from J, the gap between germline ends came to 13 bases. The germline CDR1 and CDR2 sequences are GTSNPN and SVGIG (reference sequence). Using reference TRBV30 and TRBJ2-7 for the parts outside the CDR3, the full variable domain is SQTIHQWPATLVQPVGSPLSLECTVEGTSNPNLYWYRQAAGRGLQLLFYSVGIGQISSEVPQNLSASRPQDRQFILSSKKLLLSDSGFYLCAWMGSAGEQYFGPGTRLTVT.

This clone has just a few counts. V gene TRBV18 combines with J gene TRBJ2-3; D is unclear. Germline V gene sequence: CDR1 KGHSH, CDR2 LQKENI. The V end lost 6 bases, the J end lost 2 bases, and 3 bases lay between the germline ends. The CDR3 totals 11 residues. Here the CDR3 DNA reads TGTGCCAGCTCTATCACAGATACGCAGTATTTT. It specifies CASSITDTQYF.

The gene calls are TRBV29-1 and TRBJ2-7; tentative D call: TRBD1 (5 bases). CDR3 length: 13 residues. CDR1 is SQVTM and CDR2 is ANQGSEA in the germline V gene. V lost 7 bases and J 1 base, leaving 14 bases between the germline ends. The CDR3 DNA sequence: TGCAGCGCGGCACAGGTGGCGTCCTACGAGCAGTACTTC. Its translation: CSAAQVASYEQYF.

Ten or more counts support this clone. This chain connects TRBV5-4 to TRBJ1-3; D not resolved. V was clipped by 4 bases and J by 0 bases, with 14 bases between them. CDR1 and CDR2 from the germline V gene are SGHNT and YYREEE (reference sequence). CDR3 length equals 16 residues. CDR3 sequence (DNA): TGTGCCAGCAGCCTGGGAGGTCTTCACTCTGGAAACACCATATATTTT. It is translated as CASSLGGLHSGNTIYF. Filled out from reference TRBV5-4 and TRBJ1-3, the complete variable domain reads ETGVTQSPTHLIKTRGQQVTLRCSSQSGHNTVSWYQQALGQGPQFIFQYYREEENGRGNFPPRFSGLQFPNYSSELNVNALELDDSALYLCASSLGGLHSGNTIYFGEGSWLTVV.

CDR3 sequence (DNA): TGTGCCAGCAGCCCGGGACAGGCGAGGGAGCAGTACTTC. Encoded protein: CASSPGQAREQYF. This chain links TRBV5-4 with TRBJ2-7; 8 bases agree with TRBD1. The CDR3 is 13 amino acids. V dropped 4 bases and J dropped 7; count of bases not matched to a gene: 7. The V gene's germline CDR1 is SGHNT and CDR2 YYREEE (reference sequence). The full variable domain, completed using reference TRBV5-4 and TRBJ2-7, is ETGVTQSPTHLIKTRGQQVTLRCSSQSGHNTVSWYQQALGQGPQFIFQYYREEENGRGNFPPRFSGLQFPNYSSELNVNALELDDSALYLCASSPGQAREQYFGPGTRLTVT.

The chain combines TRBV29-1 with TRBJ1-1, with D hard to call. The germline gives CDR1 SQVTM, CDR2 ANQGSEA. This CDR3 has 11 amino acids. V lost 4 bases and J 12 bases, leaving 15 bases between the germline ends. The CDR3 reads CSVGWQVGTFF. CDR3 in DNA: TGCAGCGTTGGTTGGCAGGTTGGTACTTTCTTT.

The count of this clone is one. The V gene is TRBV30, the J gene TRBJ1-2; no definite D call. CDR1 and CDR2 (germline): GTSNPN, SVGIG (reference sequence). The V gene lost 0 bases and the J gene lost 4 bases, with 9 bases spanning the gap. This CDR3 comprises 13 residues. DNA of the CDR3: TGTGCCTGGAGTGTACAACAGATCTATGGCTACACCTTC. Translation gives CAWSVQQIYGYTF.

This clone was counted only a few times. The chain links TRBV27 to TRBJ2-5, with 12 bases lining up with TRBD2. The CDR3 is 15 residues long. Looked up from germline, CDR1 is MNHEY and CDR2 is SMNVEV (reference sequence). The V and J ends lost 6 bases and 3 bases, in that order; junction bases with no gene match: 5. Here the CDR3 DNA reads TGTGCCAGCAGGACACGACTAGCGGGGGAAGAGACCCAGTACTTC. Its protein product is CASRTRLAGEETQYF.

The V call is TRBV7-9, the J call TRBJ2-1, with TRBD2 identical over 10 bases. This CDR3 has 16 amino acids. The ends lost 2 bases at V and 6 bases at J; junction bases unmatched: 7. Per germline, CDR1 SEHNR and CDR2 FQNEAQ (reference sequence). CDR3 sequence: CASSLYRSGGFNEQFF. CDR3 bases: TGTGCCAGCAGCTTATATCGTAGCGGGGGGTTCAATGAGCAGTTCTTC.

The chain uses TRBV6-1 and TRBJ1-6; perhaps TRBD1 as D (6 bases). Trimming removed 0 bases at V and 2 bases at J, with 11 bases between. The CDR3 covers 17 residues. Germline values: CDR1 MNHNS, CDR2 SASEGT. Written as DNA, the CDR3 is TGTGCCAGCAGTGAAGCGCCGGGGGGCCCCTATAATTCACCCCTCCACTTT. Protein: CASSEAPGGPYNSPLHF.

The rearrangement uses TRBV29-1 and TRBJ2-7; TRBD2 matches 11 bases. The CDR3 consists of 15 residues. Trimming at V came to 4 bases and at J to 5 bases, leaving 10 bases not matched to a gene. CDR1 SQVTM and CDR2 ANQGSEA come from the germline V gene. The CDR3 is CSVGRTSGGGNEQYF. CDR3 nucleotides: TGCAGCGTTGGAAGAACTAGCGGGGGCGGGAACGAGCAGTACTTC.

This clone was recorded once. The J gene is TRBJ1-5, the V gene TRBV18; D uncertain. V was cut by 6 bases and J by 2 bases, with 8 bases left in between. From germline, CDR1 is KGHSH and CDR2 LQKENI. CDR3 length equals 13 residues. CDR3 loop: CASSESGNQPQHF. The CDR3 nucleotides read TGTGCCAGCTCGGAGTCGGGCAATCAGCCCCAGCATTTT.